The next 7 T cell receptor beta chains were all read from a single sample in a study of shared clonotypes between healthy human individuals. The assay was immunoSEQ multiplex PCR, and TCRdb's table has in-frame clones only and misses some. The top ten clones hold roughly 1.5% of a sample with 950,000 to 1,100,000 clones, 60% to 80% of them seen once. The sample taken for sequencing was memory CD4+ T cells sorted from blood. Described subset: CD45RA-negative fraction. The source is a man between 18 and 29 years old in good health.

This clone was seen many times. V is TRBV30 and J is TRBJ1-6; the match to TRBD1 covers 7 bases. V trimming: 3 bases; J trimming: 5 bases; junction bases outside the gene matches: 4. Germline CDR1 is GTSNPN and CDR2 is SVGIG (reference sequence). The CDR3 length is 14 residues. In DNA, the CDR3 is TGTGCCTGGAGCCGGGACAGTAATAATTCACCCCTCCACTTT. Residues: CAWSRDSNNSPLHF.

Only one count was recorded for this clone. The chain employs TRBV28 and TRBJ2-2; 8 bases map to TRBD2. This CDR3 spans 17 amino acids. CDR1 MDHEN and CDR2 SYDVKM come from the germline V gene. V trimming: 6 bases; J trimming: 0 bases; junction bases outside the gene matches: 9. The CDR3 protein is CASRLLRGGTNTGELFF. The CDR3 nucleotides read TGTGCCAGCAGGTTGTTACGGGGGGGTACGAACACCGGGGAGCTGTTTTTT.

The chain joins TRBV28 to TRBJ1-5, with 7 bases fitting TRBD1. Germline CDR1 reads MDHEN; CDR2 reads SYDVKM. With V trimmed by 3 bases and J by 0 bases, 8 bases remained unmatched. This CDR3 is 17 amino acids long. The CDR3 DNA sequence: TGTGCCAGCAGTTTGGGGCAGGGGGGCTATAGCAATCAGCCCCAGCATTTT. This sequence encodes CASSLGQGGYSNQPQHF.

The chain uses TRBV7-2 and TRBJ2-5, with TRBD1 matching 8 bases. The J call is in doubt because the DNA end fits TRBJ2-7 better. The CDR3 runs to 14 residues. Germline V gene sequence: CDR1 SGHTA, CDR2 FQGNSA. The CDR3 nucleotides read TGTGCCAGCAGCTCCTGGACAGGGAGAAACGAGCAGTACTTC. Its translation: CASSSWTGRNEQYF.

CDR3 sequence (DNA): TGTGCCTGGAAGGGTAGCGGGAGTACCGGGGAGCTGTTTTTT. It encodes CAWKGSGSTGELFF. This chain uses TRBV30 with TRBJ2-2, with 9 bases aligning to TRBD2. The junction had 5 bases not matched to a gene; V was cut back by 4 bases and J by 5 bases. The CDR3 consists of 14 residues. Germline V CDR1 and CDR2: GTSNPN, SVGIG (reference sequence).

This chain uses TRBV28 with TRBJ2-7; no reliable D call. V was clipped by 6 bases and J by 8 bases, with 14 bases between them. Germline CDR1 MDHEN, CDR2 SYDVKM. The length of the CDR3 is 12 residues. CDR3 residues: CASSYNNIQQYF. The CDR3 DNA reads as TGTGCCAGCAGCTACAACAACATCCAGCAGTACTTC.

V is TRBV4-3 and J is TRBJ1-5; perhaps TRBD1 as D (6 bases). This CDR3 comprises 14 residues. Germline values: CDR1 LGHNA, CDR2 YSLEER. V lost 2 bases and J 4 bases, leaving 9 bases between the germline ends. CDR3 in amino acids: CASSQSTGNQPQHF. The CDR3 DNA reads TGCGCCAGCAGCCAATCCACAGGGAATCAGCCCCAGCATTTT.